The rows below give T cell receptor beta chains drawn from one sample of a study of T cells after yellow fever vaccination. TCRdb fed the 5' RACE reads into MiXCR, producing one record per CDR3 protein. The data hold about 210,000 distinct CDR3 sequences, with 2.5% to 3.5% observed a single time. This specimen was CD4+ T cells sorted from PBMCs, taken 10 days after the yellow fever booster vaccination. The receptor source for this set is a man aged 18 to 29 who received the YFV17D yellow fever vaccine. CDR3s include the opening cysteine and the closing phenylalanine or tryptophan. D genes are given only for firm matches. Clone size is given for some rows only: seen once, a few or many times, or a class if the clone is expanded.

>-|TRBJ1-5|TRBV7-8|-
CASSLKRVVQPQHF
TGTGCCAGCAGCTTAAAGAGGGTAGTACAGCCCCAGCATTTT
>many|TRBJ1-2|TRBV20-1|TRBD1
CSATGGNYGYTF
TGCAGTGCTACAGGGGGTAACTATGGCTACACCTTC
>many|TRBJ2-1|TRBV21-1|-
CASSKVGGPSYNEQFF
TGTGCCAGCAGCAAAGTAGGCGGACCCTCCTACAATGAGCAGTTCTTC
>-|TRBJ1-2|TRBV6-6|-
CASSATRGGYGYTF
TGTGCCAGCAGTGCGACTCGAGGGGGTTATGGCTACACCTTC
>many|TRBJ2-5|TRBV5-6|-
CASSSLGAGETQYF
TGTGCCAGCAGCTCCCTTGGGGCGGGAGAGACCCAGTACTTC
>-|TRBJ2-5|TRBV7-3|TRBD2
CASSSGLARGNGETQYF
TGTGCCAGCAGCTCGGGACTAGCAAGGGGTAATGGAGAGACCCAGTACTTC
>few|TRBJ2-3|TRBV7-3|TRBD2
CASSLNFPGGVGADTQYF
TGTGCCAGCAGCTTAAACTTCCCGGGGGGGGTCGGCGCAGATACGCAGTATTTT
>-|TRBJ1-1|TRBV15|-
CAAGGNTEAFF
TGTGCGGCGGGGGGCAACACTGAAGCTTTCTTT
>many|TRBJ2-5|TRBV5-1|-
CASSLGTPTFQETQYF
TGCGCCAGCAGCTTGGGGACCCCTACATTTCAAGAGACCCAGTACTTC
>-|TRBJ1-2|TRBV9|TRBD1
CASSVSGGQGQGYTF
TGTGCCAGCAGCGTAAGCGGGGGACAGGGTCAAGGCTACACCTTC
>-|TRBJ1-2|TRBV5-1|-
CASSLGWGVDGYTF
TGCGCCAGCAGCTTGGGCTGGGGAGTCGATGGCTACACCTTC
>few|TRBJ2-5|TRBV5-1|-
CASSPRTQGYQETQYF
TGCGCCAGCAGCCCCAGAACCCAGGGATATCAAGAGACCCAGTACTTC
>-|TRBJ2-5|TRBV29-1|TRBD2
CSVEDGRGAWETQYF
TGCAGCGTTGAAGATGGGCGGGGGGCCTGGGAGACCCAGTACTTC
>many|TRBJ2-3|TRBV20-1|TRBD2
CSAPGTSGTDTQYF
TGCAGTGCTCCCGGTACTAGCGGTACAGATACGCAGTATTTT
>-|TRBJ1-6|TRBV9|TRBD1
CASSSRQGYNSPLHF
TGTGCCAGCAGCTCCCGACAGGGGTATAATTCACCCCTCCACTTT
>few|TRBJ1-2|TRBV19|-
CASSTTGTGANYGYTF
TGTGCCAGTAGTACGACTGGGACCGGAGCTAACTATGGCTACACCTTC
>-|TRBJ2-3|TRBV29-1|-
CSVGAGPDTQYF
TGCAGCGTTGGGGCAGGGCCAGATACGCAGTATTTT
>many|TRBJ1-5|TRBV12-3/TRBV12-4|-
CASSLALGGIGPQHF
TGTGCCAGCAGTTTAGCGCTGGGAGGAATAGGACCCCAGCATTTT
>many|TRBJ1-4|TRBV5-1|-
CASSSGAYNEKLFF
TGCGCCAGCAGCTCGGGAGCCTATAATGAAAAACTGTTTTTT
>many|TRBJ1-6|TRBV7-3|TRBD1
CASSLSGQGNSPLHF
TGTGCCAGCAGCTTATCGGGACAGGGGAATTCACCCCTCCACTTT
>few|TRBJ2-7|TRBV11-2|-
CASSLVLGGSYEQYF
TGTGCCAGCAGCTTAGTTCTCGGGGGCTCCTACGAGCAGTACTTC
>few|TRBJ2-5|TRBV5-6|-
CASSLGLAGTQYF
TGTGCCAGCAGCTTGGGTCTAGCTGGGACCCAGTACTTC
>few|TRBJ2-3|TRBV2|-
CASRGTTQSTDTQYF
TGTGCCAGCAGGGGAACGACGCAAAGCACAGATACGCAGTATTTT
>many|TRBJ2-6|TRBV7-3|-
CASSLVATGFSGANVLTF
TGTGCCAGCAGCTTAGTCGCAACAGGGTTCTCTGGGGCCAACGTCCTGACTTTC
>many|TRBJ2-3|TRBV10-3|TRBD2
CAISESIPRGGALDTQYF
TGTGCCATCAGTGAGTCGATTCCGCGCGGGGGGGCTCTAGATACGCAGTATTTT
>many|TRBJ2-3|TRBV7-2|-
CASSFTRGGTDTQYF
TGTGCCAGCAGCTTTACTCGGGGCGGAACAGATACGCAGTATTTT
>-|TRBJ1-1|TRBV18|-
CASSPLGPGSNTEAFF
TGTGCCAGCTCACCTCTGGGCCCGGGATCGAACACTGAAGCTTTCTTT
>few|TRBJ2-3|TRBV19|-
CASRDLRATDTQYF
TGTGCCAGTCGGGACCTCCGGGCCACAGATACGCAGTATTTT
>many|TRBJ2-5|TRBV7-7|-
CASSSTPFGTQYF
TGTGCCAGCAGCTCGACCCCCTTCGGGACCCAGTACTTC
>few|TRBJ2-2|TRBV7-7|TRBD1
CASSRDSNGELFF
TGTGCTAGCAGTCGGGACAGCAACGGGGAGCTGTTTTTT
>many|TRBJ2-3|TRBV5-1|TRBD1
CASGGTGRTDTQYF
TGCGCCAGCGGAGGGACAGGGAGAACAGATACGCAGTATTTT
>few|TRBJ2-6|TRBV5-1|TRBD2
CASSWGGLASGANVLTF
TGCGCCAGCAGCTGGGGGGGTTTGGCGAGTGGGGCCAACGTCCTGACTTTC
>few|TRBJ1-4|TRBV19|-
CASSEVRGYNEKLFF
TGTGCCAGTAGTGAGGTCAGGGGCTATAATGAAAAACTGTTTTTT
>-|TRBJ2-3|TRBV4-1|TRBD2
CASSQDLGLAGGSTDTQYF
TGCGCCAGCAGCCAAGATCTGGGACTAGCGGGGGGGAGCACAGATACGCAGTATTTT
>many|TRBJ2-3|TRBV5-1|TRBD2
CASRISGGTDTQYF
TGCGCCAGCAGGATTAGCGGGGGCACAGATACGCAGTATTTT
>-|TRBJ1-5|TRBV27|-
CASSWGGKNQPQHF
TGTGCCAGCAGTTGGGGGGGAAAGAATCAGCCCCAGCATTTT
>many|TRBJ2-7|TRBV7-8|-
CASSLSALGYEQYF
TGTGCCAGCAGCTTATCCGCCTTAGGGTACGAGCAGTACTTC
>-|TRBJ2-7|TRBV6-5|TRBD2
CASSYAAGAYEQYF
TGTGCCAGCAGTTACGCAGCGGGGGCCTACGAGCAGTACTTC
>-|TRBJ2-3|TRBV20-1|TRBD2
CSASPGLAGVLASQYF
TGCAGTGCTAGCCCGGGACTAGCGGGGGTCTTGGCGTCGCAGTATTTT
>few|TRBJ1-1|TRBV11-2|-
CASSPPGHLGTEAFF
TGTGCCAGCAGCCCCCCCGGGCACTTAGGGACTGAAGCTTTCTTT
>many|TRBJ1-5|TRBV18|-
CASSPNDGSNQPQHF
TGTGCCAGCTCACCAAATGACGGAAGCAATCAGCCCCAGCATTTT
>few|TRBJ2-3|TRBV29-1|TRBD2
CSPRLAATDTQYF
TGCAGCCCCCGGCTAGCGGCCACAGATACGCAGTATTTT
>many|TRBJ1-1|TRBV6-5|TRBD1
CASSPTGTVSTEAFF
TGTGCCAGCAGTCCTACCGGGACAGTATCGACTGAAGCTTTCTTT
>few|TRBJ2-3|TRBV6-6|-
CASSGRASGVRADTQYF
TGTGCCAGCAGTGGGCGCGCCTCAGGGGTGCGGGCAGATACGCAGTATTTT
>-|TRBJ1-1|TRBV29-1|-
CSVARGPEAFF
TGCAGCGTAGCCAGGGGACCTGAAGCTTTCTTT
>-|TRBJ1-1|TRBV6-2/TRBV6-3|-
CASSPTARDTEAFF
TGTGCCAGCAGCCCGACCGCGAGGGACACTGAAGCTTTCTTT
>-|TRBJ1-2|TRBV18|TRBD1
CASSQDRGTHGYTF
TGTGCCAGCTCACAGGACAGGGGGACGCATGGCTACACCTTC
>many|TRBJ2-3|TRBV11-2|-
CATGVGTDTQYF
TGTGCCACAGGGGTTGGGACAGATACGCAGTATTTT
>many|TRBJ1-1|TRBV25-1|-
CASSDWQGSTEAFF
TGTGCCAGCAGTGATTGGCAGGGGAGCACTGAAGCTTTCTTT
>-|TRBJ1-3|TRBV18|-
CASSPQDTGNTIYF
TGTGCCAGCTCACCCCAGGACACTGGAAACACCATATATTTT
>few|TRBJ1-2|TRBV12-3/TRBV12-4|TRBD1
CASSWGTAPGYGYTF
TGTGCCAGCAGTTGGGGGACAGCCCCTGGGTATGGCTACACCTTC
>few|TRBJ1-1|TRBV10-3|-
CAIKGYQSTLNTEAFF
TGTGCCATCAAAGGGTATCAGTCCACTTTGAACACTGAAGCTTTCTTT